This TCR beta chain was profiled in a study of T cell responses to AZD1222 COVID-19 vaccine. Study overall: Second-dose groups at about 4 or about 12 weeks were pooled. Study-wide points: Targeting of unmutated variant regions was reportedly seen in nearly half of spike-specific TCRs. Spike was spanned by vaccine-associated CD4 TCRs, with dominance at 160-218 and 743-854.

As regards this clone: Its specificity is unknown.

Between the trimmed V and J ends, which lost 3 bases and 9 bases, there was a span of 13 bases. Germline lookup yields CDR1 SGDLS and CDR2 YYNGEE. This CDR3 has 14 amino acids. Here immunoSEQ multiplex PCR was the method, and the copy in TCRdb shows in-frame clones only, minus some. Of roughly 120,000 clones in the sample, about 91% were seen once. Material: peripheral blood, obtained on day 0 of AZD1222 vaccination. This TCR was recovered from an adult in good health. This chain connects TRBV9 to TRBJ1-6; D is ambiguous. The chain's CDR3 is CASSANPTSSPLHF. The DNA for the CDR3 is TGTGCCAGCAGCGCCAACCCAACGAGTTCACCCCTCCACTTT.